Shown below are 30 T cell receptor beta chains from a single sample sequenced in a study of human T cells and chemical hapten exposure. In TCRdb, the RACE reads were re-called with MiXCR into one record per CDR3 protein. The table shows tens of thousands of distinct CDR3 sequences, with approximately 10% occurring only once. Time point of the sample: patch test 2, 6 weeks after DPC sensitization. Treatment meaning: therapeutic diphenylcyclopropenone sensitization with weekly scalp DPC. Sequenced here: whole blood, sampled in connection with sensitization to the hapten diphenylcyclopropenone (DPC). All receptors come from a woman in her 50s with alopecia areata. Some clones in this sample may be carry-over from other donors' samples.

This clonotype was seen many times. The chain has TRBV18 and TRBJ1-1; possible D gene TRBD1, 5 bases. The CDR3 is 14 amino acids. The V end lost 6 bases, the J end lost 0 bases, and 11 bases lay between the germline ends. From germline, CDR1 is KGHSH and CDR2 LQKENI. The CDR3 protein is CASSSDSMNTEAFF. CDR3 nucleotide sequence: TGTGCCAGCTCTTCAGACAGTATGAACACTGAAGCTTTCTTT.

The chain recombines TRBV5-6 with TRBJ2-5; TRBD1 aligns across 8 bases. CDR3 length equals 13 residues. With V trimmed by 5 bases and J by 7 bases, 7 bases remained unmatched. The germline gives CDR1 SGHDT, CDR2 YYEEEE. CDR3 bases: TGTGCCAGCAGAAAGACAGGGGAGGTGACCCAGTACTTC. It encodes CASRKTGEVTQYF.

The CDR3 nucleotides are TGCAGTGCCAGGGGGAGAGATAGCAATCAGCCCCAGCATTTT. It translates to CSARGRDSNQPQHF. V gene TRBV20-1 combines with J gene TRBJ1-5; 7 positions agree with TRBD1. V shed 6 bases and J 0 bases; nucleotides not matched to a gene: 5. There are 14 residues in the CDR3. The germline V gene has CDR1 DFQATT and CDR2 SNEGSKA (reference sequence).

The sample holds many counts of this clonotype. The V and J genes are TRBV11-2 and TRBJ1-1, with a possible D match to TRBD1 (5 bases). CDR3 size: 14 residues. Germline V lookup: CDR1 SGHAT, CDR2 FQNNGV. The V gene lost 5 bases and the J gene lost 5 bases, with 15 bases spanning the gap. The CDR3 here is CASSPVGDGTEAFF. The DNA of the CDR3 is TGTGCCAGCAGCCCCGTGGGGGACGGGACTGAAGCTTTCTTT.

This clonotype was recorded at least ten times. The gene calls are TRBV25-1 and TRBJ1-1; D might be TRBD1 (5 bases). Germline-derived CDR1 and CDR2 are MGHDK and SYGVNS. V was pared by 3 bases and J by 0 bases, with 8 bases between. This CDR3 is 14 amino acids long. In nucleotides, the CDR3 is TGTGCCAGCAGTGAGGGGCTAATGAACACTGAAGCTTTCTTT. Protein sequence: CASSEGLMNTEAFF.

Concerning this clonotype itself: The conserved final phenylalanine or tryptophan is absent from the CDR3, which likely points to a read error. V gene TRBV27 combines with J gene TRBJ2-3; D might be TRBD2 (6 bases). V was cut by 9 bases and J by 6 bases, with 10 bases left in between. This CDR3 region has 11 residues. CDR1 is MNHEY and CDR2 is SMNVEV in the germline V gene (reference sequence). The CDR3 is CASSTSDTQYY. In DNA form, the CDR3 reads TGTGCCAGTTCGACTAGTGATACGCAGTATTAT.

The chain uses TRBV4-1 and TRBJ1-1; D call uncertain. The germline CDR1 and CDR2 sequences are MGHRA and YSYEKL. This CDR3 is built from 14 residues. V gave up 9 bases and J gave up 1 base, with 15 bases separating them. The CDR3 DNA follows: TGCGCCAGTGGGGAGGGTATGGAGAACACTGAAGCTTTCTTT. Encoded protein: CASGEGMENTEAFF.

The table lists this clonotype with many counts. This chain uses TRBV10-3 with TRBJ2-1; 16 positions agree with TRBD2. V lost 1 base and J lost 2; bases outside the gene matches: 5. The V gene's germline CDR1 is ENHRY and CDR2 SYGVKD. The CDR3 runs 19 residues. The CDR3 sequence is CAISEYGTSGRATYNEQFF. In nucleotides, the CDR3 is TGTGCCATCAGTGAGTATGGGACTAGCGGGAGGGCCACCTACAATGAGCAGTTCTTC.

This sequence joins TRBV29-1 and TRBJ1-3; 7 nucleotides line up with TRBD1. Germline values: CDR1 SQVTM, CDR2 ANQGSEA. V was clipped by 6 bases and J by 3 bases; unmatched bases: 2. This CDR3 has 12 residues. CDR3 sequence: CSVTGDGNTIYF. As DNA, the CDR3 is TGCAGCGTCACAGGGGATGGAAACACCATATATTTT.

This clonotype has ten or more counts. The V and J genes are TRBV25-1 and TRBJ2-7; TRBD2 is a possible D gene (7 bases). This CDR3 contains 15 residues. The V gene's germline CDR1 is MGHDK and CDR2 SYGVNS. V lost 6 bases and J 2 bases, leaving 17 bases between the germline ends. The CDR3 nucleotides are TGTGCCAGCAGAAGAGAGGGAGGGGGGACCTACGAGCAGTACTTC. Residues: CASRREGGGTYEQYF.

This clonotype was seen at least ten times. This chain links TRBV10-2 with TRBJ2-7; D is undetermined. V shed 6 bases and J shed 7 bases, with 10 bases lying between them. CDR3 length: 11 residues. Germline lookup yields CDR1 WSHSY and CDR2 SAAADI. The CDR3 protein is CASRSKGEQYF. Here the CDR3 DNA reads TGCGCCAGCAGATCTAAGGGAGAGCAGTACTTC.

This clonotype was detected a few times. The rearrangement uses TRBV5-6 and TRBJ2-7; no clear D. Trimming removed 3 bases at V and 6 bases at J, with 7 bases between. Germline CDR1 SGHDT, CDR2 YYEEEE. The CDR3 spans 11 residues. The CDR3 coding sequence is TGTGCCAGCAGCTCGACGGCCGAGCAGTACTTC. It specifies CASSSTAEQYF.

The sample holds a few counts of this clonotype. This chain uses TRBV7-2 with TRBJ2-3; a weak D match, TRBD1 (6 bases). Germline CDR1 SGHTA, CDR2 FQGNSA. This CDR3 is 13 amino acids long. V shed 1 base and J shed 11 bases, with 13 bases lying between them. The CDR3 sequence is CASSLEMNREQYF. The DNA for the CDR3 is TGTGCCAGCAGCTTAGAGATGAACAGGGAGCAGTATTTT.

This chain links TRBV25-1 with TRBJ2-7; D is undetermined. CDR1 is MGHDK, CDR2 SYGVNS, per germline. With 3 bases removed from V and 1 base from J, the gap between germline ends came to 7 bases. This CDR3 region has 13 residues. The CDR3 DNA reads as TGTGCCAGCAGTGACAGCCCTTCCTACGAGCAGTACTTC. It encodes CASSDSPSYEQYF.

The sample holds a few counts of this clonotype. The chain has TRBV3-1 and TRBJ2-5; tentative D call: TRBD2 (5 bases). The CDR3 is 15 amino acids. Germline values: CDR1 LGHDT, CDR2 YNNKEL (reference sequence). V lost 4 bases and J 5 bases, leaving 17 bases between the germline ends. CDR3 sequence: CASSPRTAAGETQYF. CDR3 DNA sequence: TGTGCCAGCAGCCCCCGGACCGCCGCGGGTGAGACCCAGTACTTC.

The gene calls are TRBV21-1 and TRBJ1-2. TRBV21-1 is a listed pseudogene. CDR3 length equals 10 residues. The CDR3 here is CASSNSGYTF. The DNA of the CDR3 is TGTGCCAGCAGCAATAGCGGCTACACCTTC.

There are many counts of this clonotype. The V gene is TRBV20-1, the J gene TRBJ1-5; D possibly corresponds to TRBD1 (5 bases). The CDR3 is 14 residues long. V lost 6 bases and J 3 bases, leaving 15 bases between the germline ends. From germline, CDR1 is DFQATT and CDR2 SNEGSKA (reference sequence). CDR3 coding DNA: TGCAGTGCCATAGGTGGAGGGGCCAATCAGCCCCAGCATTTT. This encodes CSAIGGGANQPQHF.

The CDR3 nucleotides read TGTGCCAGCAGTTCCGGGACAGGGATGGACACTGAAGCTTTCTTT. Its translation is CASSSGTGMDTEAFF. The genes are TRBV27 and TRBJ1-1, with TRBD1 matching over 9 bases. Trimming removed 4 bases from V and 3 bases from J; junction bases left unmatched: 6. The CDR3 length is 15 residues. Germline-derived CDR1 and CDR2 are MNHEY and SMNVEV (reference sequence).

Many counts were recorded for this clonotype. The gene calls are TRBV10-2 and TRBJ2-7; TRBD2 agrees at 7 bases. V dropped 8 bases and J dropped 0; count of bases not matched to a gene: 4. Germline V gene data show CDR1 as WSHSY and CDR2 as SAAADI. This CDR3 region has 13 residues. The CDR3 DNA sequence: TGCGCCAGCGAGGGCGGGAGCTCCTACGAGCAGTACTTC. Translation gives CASEGGSSYEQYF.

CDR3 bases: TGCGCCAGCAGCTCGAATACGGGTGAGGACAAAGAGTTCTTC. Encoded protein: CASSSNTGEDKEFF. The chain joins TRBV5-1 to TRBJ2-1, with a weak D call TRBD1 (5 bases). Germline V gene data show CDR1 as SGHRS and CDR2 as YFSETQ. Trimming stripped 3 bases from V and 14 bases from J, with 21 bases between. The length of the CDR3 is 14 residues. Using reference TRBV5-1 and TRBJ2-1 for the parts outside the CDR3, the full variable domain is KAGVTQTPRYLIKTRGQQVTLSCSPISGHRSVSWYQQTPGQGLQFLFEYFSETQRNKGNFPGRFSGRQFSNSRSEMNVSTLELGDSALYLCASSSNTGEDKEFFGPGTRLTVL.

This clonotype was picked up a small number of times. The rearrangement links TRBV29-1 to TRBJ2-1; TRBD2 matches 11 bases. CDR3 length: 12 residues. Germline-derived CDR1 and CDR2 are SQVTM and ANQGSEA. The junction had 2 bases not matched to a gene; V was cut back by 6 bases and J by 7 bases. In DNA form, the CDR3 reads TGCAGCGTCCGGACTAGCGGGAATGAGCAGTTCTTC. It translates to CSVRTSGNEQFF.

At least ten counts were recorded for this clonotype. V gene TRBV6-1 combines with J gene TRBJ2-3; 7 positions match TRBD2. Germline V CDR1 and CDR2: MNHNS, SASEGT. The CDR3 loop spans 15 amino acids. Trimming at V came to 7 bases and at J to 2 bases, leaving 9 bases not matched to a gene. This CDR3 reads CASNRASGFTDTQYF. CDR3 sequence (DNA): TGTGCCAGCAATCGGGCTAGCGGATTCACAGATACGCAGTATTTT.

This clonotype was counted a few times. The V and J genes are TRBV2 and TRBJ2-2; D is undetermined. Trimming cost V 3 bases and J 9 bases, with 5 bases left between them. The germline V gene has CDR1 SNHLY and CDR2 FYNNEI. CDR3 length equals 11 residues. The CDR3 nucleotides are TGTGCCAGCAGTGAGCCCCGGGAGCTGTTTTTT. It is translated as CASSEPRELFF.

This clonotype was seen once. The rearrangement joins TRBV9 to TRBJ2-5; D unresolved. The CDR3 runs to 15 residues. The V end was cut by 0 bases, the J end by 2 bases, with 11 bases between. The V gene's germline CDR1 is SGDLS and CDR2 YYNGEE. DNA of the CDR3: TGTGCCAGCAGCGTAGCCCCGGACGGTCAAGAGACCCAGTACTTC. Protein sequence: CASSVAPDGQETQYF.

The CDR3: CASSLSMPGANVLTF. As DNA, the CDR3 is TGTGCCAGCAGTTTATCAATGCCTGGGGCCAACGTCCTGACTTTC. This rearrangement joins TRBV12-3 or TRBV12-4 to TRBJ2-6; D is uncertain. Between the trimmed V and J ends, which lost 2 bases and 2 bases, there was a span of 7 bases. This CDR3 region has 15 residues.

This clonotype was seen many times. This chain uses TRBV20-1 with TRBJ2-3, with TRBD2 matching over 10 bases. V lost 6 bases to trimming and J lost 6 bases; unmatched junction nucleotides: 9. The CDR3 length is 14 residues. Germline loops: CDR1 DFQATT, CDR2 SNEGSKA (reference sequence). CDR3 in DNA: TGCAGTGCACATAGCGGGAGGCCCCGCGATACGCAGTATTTT. Translation gives CSAHSGRPRDTQYF.

In this sample, this clonotype turned up many times. This sequence joins TRBV20-1 and TRBJ2-1; D might be TRBD1 (6 bases). This CDR3 spans 16 amino acids. Trimming left V 2 bases short and J 0 bases short, with 14 bases between. Germline-derived CDR1 and CDR2 are DFQATT and SNEGSKA (reference sequence). CDR3 protein: CSARSGRGFSYNEQFF. The CDR3 DNA follows: TGCAGTGCTAGATCTGGCAGGGGATTCTCCTACAATGAGCAGTTCTTC.

This chain connects TRBV5-1 to TRBJ1-1, with a possible D match to TRBD1 (5 bases). CDR1 and CDR2 from the germline V gene are SGHRS and YFSETQ. The CDR3 spans 14 residues. Trimming pared 6 bases from V and 4 bases from J, leaving 16 bases between. CDR3 DNA sequence: TGCGCCAGCAACTCTCTGTCGGGGGGCACTGAAGCTTTCTTT. It codes for CASNSLSGGTEAFF. Full variable domain (remainder filled in from reference TRBV5-1 and TRBJ1-1): KAGVTQTPRYLIKTRGQQVTLSCSPISGHRSVSWYQQTPGQGLQFLFEYFSETQRNKGNFPGRFSGRQFSNSRSEMNVSTLELGDSALYLCASNSLSGGTEAFFGQGTRLTVV.

At least ten counts were recorded for this clonotype. This chain joins TRBV28 and TRBJ1-1, with D possibly being TRBD1 (6 bases). This CDR3 is built from 15 residues. Germline CDR1 is MDHEN and CDR2 is SYDVKM. The V gene lost 5 bases and the J gene lost 0 bases, with 13 bases spanning the gap. CDR3 nucleotides: TGTGCCAGCAGTCCGAGAGCAGGGGTGAACACTGAAGCTTTCTTT. It translates to CASSPRAGVNTEAFF.

The chain carries TRBV12-3 or TRBV12-4 and TRBJ2-1, with D unresolved. The CDR3 runs to 13 residues. V was pared by 0 bases and J by 6 bases, with 6 bases between. The DNA of the CDR3 is TGTGCCAGCAGTTTAGCGATCCGCAATGAGCAGTTCTTC. Residues: CASSLAIRNEQFF.